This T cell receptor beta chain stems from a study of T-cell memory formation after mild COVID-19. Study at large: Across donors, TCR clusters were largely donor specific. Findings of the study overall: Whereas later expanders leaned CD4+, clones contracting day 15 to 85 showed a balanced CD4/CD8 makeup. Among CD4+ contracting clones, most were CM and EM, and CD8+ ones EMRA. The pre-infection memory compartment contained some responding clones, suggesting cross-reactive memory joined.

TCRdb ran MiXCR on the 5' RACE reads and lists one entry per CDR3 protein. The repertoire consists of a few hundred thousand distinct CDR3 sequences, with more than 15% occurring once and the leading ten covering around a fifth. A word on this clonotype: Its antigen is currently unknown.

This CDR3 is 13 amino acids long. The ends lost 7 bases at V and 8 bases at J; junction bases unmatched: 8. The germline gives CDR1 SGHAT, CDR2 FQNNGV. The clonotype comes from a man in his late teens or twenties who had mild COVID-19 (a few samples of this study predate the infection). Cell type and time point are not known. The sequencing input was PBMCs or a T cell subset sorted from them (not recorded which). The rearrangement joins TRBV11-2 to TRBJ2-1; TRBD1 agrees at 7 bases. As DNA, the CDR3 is TGTGCCAGCACCAGACAGGGACGGGATGAGCAGTTCTTC. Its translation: CASTRQGRDEQFF.